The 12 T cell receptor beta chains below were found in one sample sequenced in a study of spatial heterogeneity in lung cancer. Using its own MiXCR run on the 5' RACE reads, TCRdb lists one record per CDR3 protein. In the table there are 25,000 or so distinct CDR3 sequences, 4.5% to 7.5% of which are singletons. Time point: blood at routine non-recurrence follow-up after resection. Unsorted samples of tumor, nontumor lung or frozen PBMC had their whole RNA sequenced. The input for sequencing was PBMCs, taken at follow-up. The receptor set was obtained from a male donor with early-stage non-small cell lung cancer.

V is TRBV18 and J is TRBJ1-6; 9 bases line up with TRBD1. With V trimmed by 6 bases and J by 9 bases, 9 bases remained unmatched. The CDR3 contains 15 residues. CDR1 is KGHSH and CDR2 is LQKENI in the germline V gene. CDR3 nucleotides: TGTGCCAGCTCGCCGGACAGGGGAATTGCTTCACCCCTCCACTTT. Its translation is CASSPDRGIASPLHF.

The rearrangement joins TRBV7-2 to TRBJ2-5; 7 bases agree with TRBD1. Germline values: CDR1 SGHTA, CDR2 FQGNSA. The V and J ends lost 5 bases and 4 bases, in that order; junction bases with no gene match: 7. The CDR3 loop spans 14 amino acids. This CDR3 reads CASSTRTGRETQYF. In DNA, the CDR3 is TGTGCCAGCAGCACGAGGACAGGTAGAGAGACCCAGTACTTC.

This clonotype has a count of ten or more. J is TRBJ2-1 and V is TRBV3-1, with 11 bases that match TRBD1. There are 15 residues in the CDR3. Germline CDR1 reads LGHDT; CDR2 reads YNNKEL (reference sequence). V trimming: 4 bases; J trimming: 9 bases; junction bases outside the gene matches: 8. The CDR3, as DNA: TGTGCCAGCAGCCGCCAGAGGACAGGGGGCACTGAGCAGTTCTTC. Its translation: CASSRQRTGGTEQFF.

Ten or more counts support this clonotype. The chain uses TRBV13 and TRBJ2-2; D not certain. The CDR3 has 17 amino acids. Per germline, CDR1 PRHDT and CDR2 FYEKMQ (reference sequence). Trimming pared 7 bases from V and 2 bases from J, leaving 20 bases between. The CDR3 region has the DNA TGTGCCAGCATATTACGGTCACGAACCATTAACACCGGGGAGCTGTTTTTT. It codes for CASILRSRTINTGELFF. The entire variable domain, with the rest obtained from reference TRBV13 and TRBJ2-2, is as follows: AAGVIQSPRHLIKEKRETATLKCYPIPRHDTVYWYQQGPGQDPQFLISFYEKMQSDKGSIPDRFSAQQFSDYHSELNMSSLELGDSALYFCASILRSRTINTGELFFGEGSRLTVL.

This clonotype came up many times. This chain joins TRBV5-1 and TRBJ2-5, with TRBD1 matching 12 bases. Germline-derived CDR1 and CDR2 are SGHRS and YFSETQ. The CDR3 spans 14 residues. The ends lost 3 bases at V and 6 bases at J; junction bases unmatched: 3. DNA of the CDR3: TGCGCCAGCAGCTCGGGACAGGGGGCCAAGACCCAGTACTTC. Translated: CASSSGQGAKTQYF.

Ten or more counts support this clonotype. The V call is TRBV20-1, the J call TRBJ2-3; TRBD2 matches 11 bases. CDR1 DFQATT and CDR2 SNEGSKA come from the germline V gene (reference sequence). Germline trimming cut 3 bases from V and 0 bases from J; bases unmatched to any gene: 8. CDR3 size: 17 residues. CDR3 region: CSARAGLAAQSTDTQYF. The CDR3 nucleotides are TGCAGTGCTAGGGCGGGACTAGCGGCCCAAAGCACAGATACGCAGTATTTT.

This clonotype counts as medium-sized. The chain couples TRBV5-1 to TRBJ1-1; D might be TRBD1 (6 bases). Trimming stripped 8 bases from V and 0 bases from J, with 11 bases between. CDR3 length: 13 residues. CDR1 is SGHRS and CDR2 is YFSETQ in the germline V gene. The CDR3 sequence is CASRGDMNTEAFF. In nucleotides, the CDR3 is TGCGCCAGTAGAGGGGACATGAACACTGAAGCTTTCTTT. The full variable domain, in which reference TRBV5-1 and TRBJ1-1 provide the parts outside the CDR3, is KAGVTQTPRYLIKTRGQQVTLSCSPISGHRSVSWYQQTPGQGLQFLFEYFSETQRNKGNFPGRFSGRQFSNSRSEMNVSTLELGDSALYLCASRGDMNTEAFFGQGTRLTVV.

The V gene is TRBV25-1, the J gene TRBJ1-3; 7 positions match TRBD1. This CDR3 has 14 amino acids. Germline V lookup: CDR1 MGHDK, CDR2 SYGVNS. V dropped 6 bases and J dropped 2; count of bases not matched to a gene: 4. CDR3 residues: CASREGATGNTIYF. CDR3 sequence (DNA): TGTGCCAGCAGGGAGGGGGCCACTGGAAACACCATATATTTT.

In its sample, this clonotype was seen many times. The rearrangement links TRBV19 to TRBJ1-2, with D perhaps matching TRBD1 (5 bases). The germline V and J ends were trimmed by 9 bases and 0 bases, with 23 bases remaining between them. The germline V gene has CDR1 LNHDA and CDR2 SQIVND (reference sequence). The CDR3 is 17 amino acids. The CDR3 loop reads CASRYLGHPLANYGYTF. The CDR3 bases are TGTGCCAGCCGATACCTCGGACACCCTTTAGCTAACTATGGCTACACCTTC.

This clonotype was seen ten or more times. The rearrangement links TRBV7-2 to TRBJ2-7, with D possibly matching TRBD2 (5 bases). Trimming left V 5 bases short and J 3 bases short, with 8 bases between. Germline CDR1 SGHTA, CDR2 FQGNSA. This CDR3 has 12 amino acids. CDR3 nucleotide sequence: TGTGCCAGCAGCCGAAGCGGCTACGAGCAGTACTTC. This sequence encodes CASSRSGYEQYF. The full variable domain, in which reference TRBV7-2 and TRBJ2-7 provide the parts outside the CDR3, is GAGVSQSPSNKVTEKGKDVELRCDPISGHTALYWYRQSLGQGLEFLIYFQGNSAPDKSGLPSDRFSAERTGGSVSTLTIQRTQQEDSAVYLCASSRSGYEQYFGPGTRLTVT.

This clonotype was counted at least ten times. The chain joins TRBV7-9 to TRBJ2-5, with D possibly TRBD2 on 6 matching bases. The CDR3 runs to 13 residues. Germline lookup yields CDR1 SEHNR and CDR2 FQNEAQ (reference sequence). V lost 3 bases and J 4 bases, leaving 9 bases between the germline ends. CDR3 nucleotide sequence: TGTGCCAGCAGCTTTCGGAGGGGAGAGACCCAGTACTTC. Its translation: CASSFRRGETQYF.

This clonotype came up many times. CDR3 nucleotides: TGTGCCAGCAGTGATTTTTACAGGGGGCCGGTCTCACCCCTCCACTTT. This codes for CASSDFYRGPVSPLHF. The V gene is TRBV6-1, the J gene TRBJ1-6; 9 bases line up with TRBD1. The CDR3 has 16 residues. Germline V gene lookup returns CDR1 MNHNS and CDR2 SASEGT. V lost 3 bases, J lost 10 bases, and 10 bases stayed unmatched.